The source of this TCR beta chain is a study of blood T cell repertoires in COVID-19. Study-level background: Specimens from acute and convalescent COVID-19 originated in the United States, Italy and Spain.

Per the study methods: By means of reference gene primer amplification, nucleated cell counts were estimated. Libraries were prepared by immunoSEQ multiplex PCR; TCRdb keeps only in-frame clonotypes and omits some of them. V and J calls and clone size are those listed in that table; D and trimming were worked out from the DNA. The table includes about 95,000 clones, around 86% detected once. V trimming: 8 bases; J trimming: 9 bases; junction bases outside the gene matches: 10. Germline V gene data show CDR1 as LNHDA and CDR2 as SQIVND (reference sequence). This CDR3 region has 14 residues. What was sequenced was peripheral blood. The receptor's source is a woman in her seventies with acute or convalescent COVID-19. The chain uses TRBV19 and TRBJ1-6, with TRBD1 matching over 7 bases. The CDR3 here is CASQRQGSGSPLHF. In nucleotides, the CDR3 is TGTGCCAGTCAGAGACAGGGTTCGGGTTCACCCCTCCACTTT.